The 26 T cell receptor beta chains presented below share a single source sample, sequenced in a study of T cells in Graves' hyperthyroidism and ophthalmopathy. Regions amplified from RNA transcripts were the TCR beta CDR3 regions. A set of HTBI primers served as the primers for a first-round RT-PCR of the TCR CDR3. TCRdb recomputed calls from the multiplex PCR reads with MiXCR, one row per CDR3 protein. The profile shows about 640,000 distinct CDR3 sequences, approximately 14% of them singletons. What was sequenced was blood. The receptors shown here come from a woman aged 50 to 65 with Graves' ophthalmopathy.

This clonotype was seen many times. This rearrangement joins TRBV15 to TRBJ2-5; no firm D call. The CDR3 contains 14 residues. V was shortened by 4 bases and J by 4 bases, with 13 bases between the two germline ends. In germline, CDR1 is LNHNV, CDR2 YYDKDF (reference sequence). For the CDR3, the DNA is TGTGCCACCAGCACTCGTTTACAATCAGAGACCCAGTACTTC. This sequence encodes CATSTRLQSETQYF.

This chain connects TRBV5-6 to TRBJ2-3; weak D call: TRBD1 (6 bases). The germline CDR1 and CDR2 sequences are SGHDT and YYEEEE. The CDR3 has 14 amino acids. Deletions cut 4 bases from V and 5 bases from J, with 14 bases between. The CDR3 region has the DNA TGTGCCAGCAGCCTCCACCAGGGGATAGATACGCAGTATTTT. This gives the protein CASSLHQGIDTQYF.

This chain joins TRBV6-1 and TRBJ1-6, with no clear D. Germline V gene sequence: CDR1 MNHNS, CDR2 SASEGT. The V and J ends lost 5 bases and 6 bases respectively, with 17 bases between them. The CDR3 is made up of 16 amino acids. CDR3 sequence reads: CASSKGWRETNSPLHF. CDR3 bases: TGTGCCAGCAGTAAGGGCTGGAGGGAAACTAATTCACCCCTCCACTTT.

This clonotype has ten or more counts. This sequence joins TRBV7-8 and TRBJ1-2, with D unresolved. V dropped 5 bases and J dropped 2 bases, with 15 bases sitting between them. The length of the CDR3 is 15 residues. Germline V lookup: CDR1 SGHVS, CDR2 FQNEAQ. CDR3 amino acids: CASSPQRGRNYGYTF. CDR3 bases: TGTGCCAGCAGCCCCCAACGAGGAAGGAACTATGGCTACACCTTC.

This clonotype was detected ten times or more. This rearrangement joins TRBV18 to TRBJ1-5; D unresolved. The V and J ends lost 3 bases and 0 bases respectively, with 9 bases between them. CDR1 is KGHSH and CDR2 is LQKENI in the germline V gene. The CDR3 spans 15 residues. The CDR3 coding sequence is TGTGCCAGCTCACCTCGGACTCATAGCAATCAGCCCCAGCATTTT. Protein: CASSPRTHSNQPQHF.

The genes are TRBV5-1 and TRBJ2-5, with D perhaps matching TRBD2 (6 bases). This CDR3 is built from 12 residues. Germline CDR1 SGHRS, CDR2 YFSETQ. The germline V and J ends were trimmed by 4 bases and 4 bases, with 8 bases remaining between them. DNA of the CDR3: TGCGCCAGCAGCCGGAGGGGAGAGACCCAGTACTTC. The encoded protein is CASSRRGETQYF.

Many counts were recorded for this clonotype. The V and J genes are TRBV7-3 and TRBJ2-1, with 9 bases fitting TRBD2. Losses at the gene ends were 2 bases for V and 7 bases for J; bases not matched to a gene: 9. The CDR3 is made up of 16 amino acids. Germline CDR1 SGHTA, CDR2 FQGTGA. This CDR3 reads CASSLLREGQGNEQFF. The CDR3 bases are TGTGCCAGCAGCTTACTGCGGGAGGGCCAGGGGAATGAGCAGTTCTTC.

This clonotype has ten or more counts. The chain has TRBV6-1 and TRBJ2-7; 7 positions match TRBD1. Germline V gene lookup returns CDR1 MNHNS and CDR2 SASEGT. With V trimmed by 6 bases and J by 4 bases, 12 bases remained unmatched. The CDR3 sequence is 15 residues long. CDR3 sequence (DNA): TGTGCCAGCAGCAAGACAGGGTTGGTTACTTACGAGCAGTACTTC. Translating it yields CASSKTGLVTYEQYF.

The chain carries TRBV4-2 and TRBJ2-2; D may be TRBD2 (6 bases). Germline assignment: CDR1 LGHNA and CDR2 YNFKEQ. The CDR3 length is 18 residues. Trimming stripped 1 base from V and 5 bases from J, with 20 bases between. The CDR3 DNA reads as TGTGCCAGCAGCCAAGGATCGGGTGTAGCGGAGGGGACCGGGGAGCTGTTTTTT. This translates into CASSQGSGVAEGTGELFF.

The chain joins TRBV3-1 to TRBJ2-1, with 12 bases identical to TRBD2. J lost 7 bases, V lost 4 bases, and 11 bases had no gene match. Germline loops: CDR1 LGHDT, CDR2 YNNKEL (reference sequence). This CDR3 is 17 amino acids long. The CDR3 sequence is CASSRHSSGRAGNEQFF. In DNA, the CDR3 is TGTGCCAGCAGCCGACACTCTAGCGGGAGGGCCGGTAATGAGCAGTTCTTC.

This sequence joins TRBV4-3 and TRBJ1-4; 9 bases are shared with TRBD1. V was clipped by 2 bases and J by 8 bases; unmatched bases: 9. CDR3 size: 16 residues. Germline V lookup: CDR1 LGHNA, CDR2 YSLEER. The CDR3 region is CASSQFRGQGGEKLFF. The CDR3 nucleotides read TGCGCCAGCAGCCAATTTAGGGGACAGGGAGGCGAAAAACTGTTTTTT.

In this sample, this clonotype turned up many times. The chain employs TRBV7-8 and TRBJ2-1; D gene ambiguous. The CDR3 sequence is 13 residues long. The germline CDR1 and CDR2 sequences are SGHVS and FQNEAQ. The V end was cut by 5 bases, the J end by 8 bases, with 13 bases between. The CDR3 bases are TGTGCCAGCAGCCCGCGGATTTTCGATGAGCAGTTCTTC. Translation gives CASSPRIFDEQFF.

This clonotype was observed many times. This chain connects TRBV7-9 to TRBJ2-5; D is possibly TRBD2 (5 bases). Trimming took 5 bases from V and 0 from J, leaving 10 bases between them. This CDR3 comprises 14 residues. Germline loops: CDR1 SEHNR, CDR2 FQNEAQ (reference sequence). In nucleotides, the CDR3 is TGTGCCAGCAGCACGACTACCTACCAAGAGACCCAGTACTTC. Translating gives CASSTTTYQETQYF.

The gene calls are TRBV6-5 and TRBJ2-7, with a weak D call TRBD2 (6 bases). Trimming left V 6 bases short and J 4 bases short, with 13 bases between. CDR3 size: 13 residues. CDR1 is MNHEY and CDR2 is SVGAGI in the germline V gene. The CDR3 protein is CASSRAGRYEQYF. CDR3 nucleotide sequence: TGTGCCAGCAGCAGGGCTGGGAGGTACGAGCAGTACTTC.

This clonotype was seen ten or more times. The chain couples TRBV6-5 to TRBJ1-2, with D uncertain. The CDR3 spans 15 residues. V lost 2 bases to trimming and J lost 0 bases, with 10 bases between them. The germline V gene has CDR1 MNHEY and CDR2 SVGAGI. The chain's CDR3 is CASSYRAGTNYGYTF. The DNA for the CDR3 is TGTGCCAGCAGTTACAGGGCGGGAACTAACTATGGCTACACCTTC.

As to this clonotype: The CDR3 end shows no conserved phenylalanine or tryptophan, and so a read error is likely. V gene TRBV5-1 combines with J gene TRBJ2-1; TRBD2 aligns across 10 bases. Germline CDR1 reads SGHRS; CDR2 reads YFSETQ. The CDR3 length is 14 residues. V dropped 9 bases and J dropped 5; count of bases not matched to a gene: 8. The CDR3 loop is CATSPSGRHNEQFL. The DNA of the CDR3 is TGCGCCACCTCTCCTAGCGGGAGACACAATGAGCAGTTCCTC.

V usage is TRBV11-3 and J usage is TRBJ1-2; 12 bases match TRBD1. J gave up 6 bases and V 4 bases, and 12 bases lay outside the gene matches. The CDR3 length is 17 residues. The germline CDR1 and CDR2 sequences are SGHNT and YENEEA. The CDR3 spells CASSSAGTGGRRDGYTF. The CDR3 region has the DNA TGTGCCAGCAGCTCCGCCGGGACAGGGGGCCGTCGTGATGGCTACACCTTC.

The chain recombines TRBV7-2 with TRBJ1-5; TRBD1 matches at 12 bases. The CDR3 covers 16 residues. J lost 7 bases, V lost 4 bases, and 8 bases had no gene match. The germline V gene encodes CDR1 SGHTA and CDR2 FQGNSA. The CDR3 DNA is TGTGCCAGCAGCTCCGGGACAGGGGGCGTCAGGCAGCCCCAGCATTTT. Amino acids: CASSSGTGGVRQPQHF.

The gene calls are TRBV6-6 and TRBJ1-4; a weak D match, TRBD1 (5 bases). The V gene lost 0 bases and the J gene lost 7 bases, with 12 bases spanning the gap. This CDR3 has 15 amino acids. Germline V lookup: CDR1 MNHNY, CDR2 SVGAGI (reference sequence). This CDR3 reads CASSYSAGWFEKLFF. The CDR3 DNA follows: TGTGCCAGCAGTTACTCGGCAGGGTGGTTTGAAAAACTGTTTTTT.

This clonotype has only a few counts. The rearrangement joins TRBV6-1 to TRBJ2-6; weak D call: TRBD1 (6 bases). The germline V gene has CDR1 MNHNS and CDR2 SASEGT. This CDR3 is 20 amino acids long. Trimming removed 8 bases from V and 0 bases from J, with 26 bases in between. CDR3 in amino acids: CASVPTVGQHDFSGANVLTF. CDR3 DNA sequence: TGTGCCAGCGTACCGACAGTAGGACAGCACGATTTCTCTGGGGCCAACGTCCTGACTTTC.

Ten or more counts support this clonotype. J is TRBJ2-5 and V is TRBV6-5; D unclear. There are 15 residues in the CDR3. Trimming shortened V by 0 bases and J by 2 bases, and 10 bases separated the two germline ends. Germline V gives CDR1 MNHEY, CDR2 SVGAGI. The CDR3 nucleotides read TGTGCCAGCAGTTACTCATTTAGTAGACAAGAGACCCAGTACTTC. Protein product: CASSYSFSRQETQYF.

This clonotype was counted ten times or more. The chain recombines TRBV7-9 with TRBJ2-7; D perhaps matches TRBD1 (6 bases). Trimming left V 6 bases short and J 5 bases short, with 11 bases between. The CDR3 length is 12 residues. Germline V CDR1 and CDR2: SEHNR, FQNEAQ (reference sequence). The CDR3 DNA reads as TGTGCCAGCAGAACGGACAGCCACGAGCAGTACTTC. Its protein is CASRTDSHEQYF.

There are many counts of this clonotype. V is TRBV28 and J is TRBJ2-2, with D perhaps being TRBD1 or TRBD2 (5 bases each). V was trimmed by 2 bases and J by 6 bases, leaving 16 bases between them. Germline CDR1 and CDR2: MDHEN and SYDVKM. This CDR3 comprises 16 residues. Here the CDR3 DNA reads TGTGCCAGCAGTTTACCAGGACTTCAAGGGGCCGGGGAGCTGTTTTTT. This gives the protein CASSLPGLQGAGELFF.

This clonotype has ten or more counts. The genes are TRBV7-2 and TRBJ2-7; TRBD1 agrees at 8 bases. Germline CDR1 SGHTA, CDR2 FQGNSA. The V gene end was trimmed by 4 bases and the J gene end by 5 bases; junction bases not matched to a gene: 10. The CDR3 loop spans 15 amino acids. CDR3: CASSSKDRVRDEQYF. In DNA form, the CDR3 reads TGTGCCAGCAGCTCCAAGGACAGGGTCCGCGACGAGCAGTACTTC.

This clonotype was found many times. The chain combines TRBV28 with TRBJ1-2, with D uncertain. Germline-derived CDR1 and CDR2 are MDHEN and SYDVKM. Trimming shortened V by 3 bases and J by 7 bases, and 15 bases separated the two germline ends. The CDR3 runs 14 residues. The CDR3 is CASSFPPSGIGYTF. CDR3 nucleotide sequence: TGTGCCAGCAGTTTTCCCCCCTCCGGAATTGGCTACACCTTC.

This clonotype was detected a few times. The CDR3 reads CASSVGQGLGYTF. The CDR3 DNA follows: TGTGCCAGCAGCGTGGGACAGGGACTTGGCTACACCTTC. This rearrangement joins TRBV7-9 to TRBJ1-2; TRBD1 matches at 9 bases. J lost 7 bases, V lost 5 bases, and 5 bases had no gene match. Germline V CDR1 and CDR2: SEHNR, FQNEAQ (reference sequence). The CDR3 runs to 13 residues.